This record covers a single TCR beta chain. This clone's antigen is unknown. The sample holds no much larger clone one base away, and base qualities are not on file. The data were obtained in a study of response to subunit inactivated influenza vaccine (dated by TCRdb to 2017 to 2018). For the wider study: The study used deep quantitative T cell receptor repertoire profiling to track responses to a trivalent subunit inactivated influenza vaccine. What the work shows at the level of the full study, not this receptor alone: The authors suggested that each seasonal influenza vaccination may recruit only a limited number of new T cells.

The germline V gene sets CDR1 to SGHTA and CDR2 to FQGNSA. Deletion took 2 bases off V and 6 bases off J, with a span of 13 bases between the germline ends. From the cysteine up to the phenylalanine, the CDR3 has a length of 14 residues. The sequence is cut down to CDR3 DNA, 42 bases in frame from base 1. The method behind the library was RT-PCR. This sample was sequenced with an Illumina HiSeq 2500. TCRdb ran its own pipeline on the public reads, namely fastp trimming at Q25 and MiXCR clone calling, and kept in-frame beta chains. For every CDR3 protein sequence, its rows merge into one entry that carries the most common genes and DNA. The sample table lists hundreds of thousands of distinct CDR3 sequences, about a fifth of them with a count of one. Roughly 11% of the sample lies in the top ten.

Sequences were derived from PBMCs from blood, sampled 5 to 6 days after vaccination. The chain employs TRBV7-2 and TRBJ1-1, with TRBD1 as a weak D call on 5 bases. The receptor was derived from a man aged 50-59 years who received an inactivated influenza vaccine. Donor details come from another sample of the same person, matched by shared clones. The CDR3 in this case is CASSLPGPGAEAFF. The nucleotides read TGTGCCAGCAGCTTACCAGGGCCGGGGGCTGAAGCTTTCTTT.